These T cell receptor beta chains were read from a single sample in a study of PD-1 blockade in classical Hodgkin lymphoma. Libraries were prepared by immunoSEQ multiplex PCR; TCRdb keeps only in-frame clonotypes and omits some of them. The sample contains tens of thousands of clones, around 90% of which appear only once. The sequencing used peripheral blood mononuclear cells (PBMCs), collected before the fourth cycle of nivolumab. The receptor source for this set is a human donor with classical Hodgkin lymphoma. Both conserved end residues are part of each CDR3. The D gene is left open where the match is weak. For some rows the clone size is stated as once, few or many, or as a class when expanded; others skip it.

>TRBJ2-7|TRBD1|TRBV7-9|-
TGTGCCAGCAGCTCTCCGGGACAGGGGGTTTACGAGCAGTACTTC
CASSSPGQGVYEQYF
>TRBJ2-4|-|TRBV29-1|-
TGCAGCGTCGAGATAGTCACAAACAACATTCAGTACTTC
CSVEIVTNNIQYF
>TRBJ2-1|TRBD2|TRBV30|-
TGTGCCTGGATTGGGACTAGCGGCAATGAGCAGTTCTTC
CAWIGTSGNEQFF
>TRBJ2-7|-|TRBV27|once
TGTGCCAGCAGTTTAAAGCGGAACTTCTACGAGCAGTACTTC
CASSLKRNFYEQYF
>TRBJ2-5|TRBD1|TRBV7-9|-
TGTGCCAGCAGCTTAGCGCGTCAGGGGGTAATATCCCAAGAGACCCAGTACTTC
CASSLARQGVISQETQYF
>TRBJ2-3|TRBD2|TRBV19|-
TGTGCCAGTAGTGAGGCTAGCGGGAGTTGGACAGATACGCAGTATTTT
CASSEASGSWTDTQYF
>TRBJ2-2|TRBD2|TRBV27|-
TGTGCCAGCAGTTACTACCCGGGACTAGCGGGAGGGACCGGGGAGCTGTTTTTT
CASSYYPGLAGGTGELFF
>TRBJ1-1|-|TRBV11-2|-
TGTGCCAGCAGGCGGGGGGAGGACACTGAAGCTTTCTTT
CASRRGEDTEAFF
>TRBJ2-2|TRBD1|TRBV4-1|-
TGCGCCAGCAGCCCTGAGACAGGGGTTAACACCGGGGAGCTGTTTTTT
CASSPETGVNTGELFF
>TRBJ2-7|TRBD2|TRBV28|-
TGTGCCAGCACCACCCCCACTAGCGGTATCTACGAGCAGTGCTTC
CASTTPTSGIYEQCF
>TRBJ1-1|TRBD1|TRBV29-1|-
TGCAGCGCTCAGGGGGCCGGGGAAGCTTTCTTT
CSAQGAGEAFF
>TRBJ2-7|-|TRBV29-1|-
TGCAGCGTTTTCGGGGACGGCTACGAGCAGTACTTC
CSVFGDGYEQYF
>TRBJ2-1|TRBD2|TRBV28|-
TGTGCCAGCAAGGGACTATTAAGCTCCTACGGTATCTACAATGAGCAGTTCTTC
CASKGLLSSYGIYNEQFF
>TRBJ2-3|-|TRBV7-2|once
TGTGCCAGCAGCCGGGACCGAGGCACAGATACGCAGTATTTT
CASSRDRGTDTQYF
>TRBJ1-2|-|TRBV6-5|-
TGTGCCAGCAGCCCAGGGGACCTCTATGGCTACACCTTC
CASSPGDLYGYTF
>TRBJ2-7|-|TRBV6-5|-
TGTGCCAGGGAGGTGGAGCAGTACTTC
CAREVEQYF
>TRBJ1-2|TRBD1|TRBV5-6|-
TGTGCCAGCAGCGGGGGACAGGGGATCTATGGCTACACCTTC
CASSGGQGIYGYTF
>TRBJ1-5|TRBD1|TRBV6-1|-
TGTGCCAGCAGTTCCACGGACAGGGGACGGCAGCCCCAGCATTTT
CASSSTDRGRQPQHF
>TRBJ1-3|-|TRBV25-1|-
TGTGCCAGCAGTGTTGGGTCTGGAAACACCATATATTTT
CASSVGSGNTIYF
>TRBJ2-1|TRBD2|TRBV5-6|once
TGTGCCAGCATCCTACTTCTAGCGGGGGGTTACAATGAGCAGTTCTTC
CASILLLAGGYNEQFF
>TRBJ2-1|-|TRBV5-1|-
TGCGCCAGCAGCTCCGAACGCAGGGGGCATAGCGGGAGCAATGAGCAGTTCTTC
CASSSERRGHSGSNEQFF
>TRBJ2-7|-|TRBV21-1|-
TGTGCCAGCAGCAACTCGGAAGGTACTCCTTACTACGAGCAGTACTTC
CASSNSEGTPYYEQYF
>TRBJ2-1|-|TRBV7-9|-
TGTGCCAGCAGCTTAGACCGAAATGAGCAGTTCTTC
CASSLDRNEQFF
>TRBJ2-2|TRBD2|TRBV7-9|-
TGTGCCAGCAGCTTAGTTCTAGCGGGAGATGCCGGGGAGCTGTTTTTT
CASSLVLAGDAGELFF
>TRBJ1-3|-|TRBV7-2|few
TGTGCCAGCAGCTTAGTTCCCAGCAGCAACACCATATATTTT
CASSLVPSSNTIYF
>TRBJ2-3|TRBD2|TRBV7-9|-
TGTGCCTACGATGGGGCGGGGGGCCCAGGTGGCACAGATACGCAGTATTTT
CAYDGAGGPGGTDTQYF
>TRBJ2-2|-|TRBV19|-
TGTGCCACCCGCCGCTGGACTGGAACCGGGGAGCTGTTTTTT
CATRRWTGTGELFF
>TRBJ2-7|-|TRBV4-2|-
TGTGCCAGCAGCCAAGATTTAGGGTTGGGTACATACGAGCAGTACTTC
CASSQDLGLGTYEQYF
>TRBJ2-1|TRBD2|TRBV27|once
TGTGCCAGCAACCGAGCGGGAGGGTTCAATGAGCAGTTCTTC
CASNRAGGFNEQFF
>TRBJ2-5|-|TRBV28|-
TGTGCCAGCAGTCCGTCAGGGGAATGGATAGAGACCCAGTACTTC
CASSPSGEWIETQYF
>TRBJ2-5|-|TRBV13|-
TGTGCCAGCAGATATGAGACCCAGTACTTC
CASRYETQYF
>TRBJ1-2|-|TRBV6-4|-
TGTGCCAGCAGAGCCGACAGGCCTGGCTACACCTTC
CASRADRPGYTF
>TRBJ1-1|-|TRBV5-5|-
TGTGCCAGCAGCTTGGTTGGGAATGAAGCTTTCTTT
CASSLVGNEAFF
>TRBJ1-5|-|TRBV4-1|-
TGCGCCAGCAGCCCTAGGGCCGGGGATCAGCCCCAGCATTTT
CASSPRAGDQPQHF
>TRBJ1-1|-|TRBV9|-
TGTGCCAGCAGCGTAGAAGGACATACGAACACTGAAGCTTTCTTT
CASSVEGHTNTEAFF
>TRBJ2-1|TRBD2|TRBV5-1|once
TGCGCCAGCAGCTTGGTGGGGGGACTAGCCTCCTTCGATGAGCAGTTCTTC
CASSLVGGLASFDEQFF
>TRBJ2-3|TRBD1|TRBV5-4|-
TGTGCCAGCAGCCGAACCGGACAGGGGGCGGCCGATACGCAGTATTTT
CASSRTGQGAADTQYF